What follows are 14 T cell receptor beta chains derived from one specimen sequenced in a study of T cells in localized non-small cell lung cancer. Clones were read by immunoSEQ multiplex PCR, and TCRdb kept only the in-frame ones, dropping some. This table has about 26,000 clones, 75% to 85% appearing once. Sequenced here: peripheral blood, sampled before any cancer treatment. These receptors were taken from a woman aged 35 to 70 with stage I lung adenocarcinoma.

The genes are TRBV10-3 and TRBJ1-4; D may be TRBD1 (5 bases). V lost 10 bases and J 3 bases, leaving 15 bases between the germline ends. The CDR3 sequence is 14 residues long. Germline V gene lookup returns CDR1 ENHRY and CDR2 SYGVKD. The CDR3 protein is CATSEGLPNEKLFF. CDR3 DNA: TGTGCCACCTCAGAGGGGCTTCCTAATGAAAAACTGTTTTTT.

The chain carries TRBV9 and TRBJ2-5; D is ambiguous. Germline-derived CDR1 and CDR2 are SGDLS and YYNGEE. The CDR3 runs 14 residues. V was shortened by 2 bases and J by 5 bases, with 13 bases between the two germline ends. The CDR3 loop is CASSVAAPWETQYF. CDR3 sequence (DNA): TGTGCCAGCAGCGTCGCTGCACCATGGGAGACCCAGTACTTC.

The V and J genes are TRBV7-3 and TRBJ2-7; TRBD2 aligns across 7 bases. V trimming: 5 bases; J trimming: 4 bases; junction bases outside the gene matches: 5. This CDR3 is 13 amino acids long. Germline-derived CDR1 and CDR2 are SGHTA and FQGTGA. CDR3: CASSLGTTYEQYF. The CDR3 DNA sequence: TGTGCCAGCAGCCTCGGGACTACTTACGAGCAGTACTTC.

V usage is TRBV18 and J usage is TRBJ1-6; 7 bases are shared with TRBD1. Germline-derived CDR1 and CDR2 are KGHSH and LQKENI. After removal of 2 bases from V and 7 bases from J, the junction contained 5 bases not matched to a gene. This CDR3 region has 15 residues. The CDR3 region is CASSPSDRANSPLHF. The DNA for the CDR3 is TGTGCCAGCTCACCATCAGACAGGGCCAATTCACCCCTCCACTTT. The full variable domain, its missing parts supplied by reference TRBV18 and TRBJ1-6, is NAGVMQNPRHLVRRRGQEARLRCSPMKGHSHVYWYRQLPEEGLKFMVYLQKENIIDESGMPKERFSAEFPKEGPSILRIQQVVRGDSAAYFCASSPSDRANSPLHFGNGTRLTVT.

This clone was seen a single time. The rearrangement uses TRBV6-5 and TRBJ1-3; D is perhaps TRBD1 (6 bases). The CDR3 contains 15 residues. The germline CDR1 and CDR2 sequences are MNHEY and SVGAGI. V was trimmed by 0 bases and J by 4 bases, leaving 10 bases between them. CDR3 coding DNA: TGTGCCAGCAGTTACTCTACAGGGCCCGGAAACACCATATATTTT. Its translation is CASSYSTGPGNTIYF.

V and J are TRBV4-3 and TRBJ2-1; 7 bases align to TRBD2. The CDR3 loop spans 14 amino acids. V shed 3 bases and J 4 bases; nucleotides not matched to a gene: 3. Germline V CDR1 and CDR2: LGHNA, YSLEER. The CDR3 sequence: CASSQWGGYNEQFF. The CDR3 DNA is TGCGCCAGCAGCCAGTGGGGAGGGTACAATGAGCAGTTCTTC.

The chain recombines TRBV29-1 with TRBJ1-1; a possible D gene is TRBD1 (5 bases). The V end lost 7 bases, the J end lost 8 bases, and 20 bases lay between the germline ends. Germline V gene data show CDR1 as SQVTM and CDR2 as ANQGSEA. This CDR3 contains 13 residues. The CDR3 reads CSAREGGTREAFF. Written as DNA, the CDR3 is TGCAGCGCCCGGGAGGGCGGGACTCGGGAAGCTTTCTTT.

The J gene is TRBJ2-7, the V gene TRBV5-1; the match to TRBD2 covers 9 bases. This CDR3 has 16 amino acids. The germline V gene has CDR1 SGHRS and CDR2 YFSETQ. Trimming took 4 bases from V and 0 from J; bases not matched to a gene: 8. CDR3 nucleotides: TGCGCCAGCAGCGCCCCGGGACTAGCAAGCTCCTACGAGCAGTACTTC. Protein: CASSAPGLASSYEQYF.

This chain joins TRBV5-8 and TRBJ2-7; no reliable D call. The ends were cut back, 2 bases at V and 0 bases at J, with 12 bases in the middle. The CDR3 is 15 residues long. Germline V gives CDR1 SGHTS, CDR2 YDEGEE. The CDR3 is CASSFDYQISYEQYF. CDR3 in DNA: TGTGCCAGCAGCTTCGATTACCAAATCTCCTACGAGCAGTACTTC.

This sequence joins TRBV7-8 and TRBJ2-7, with 8 bases that match TRBD2. V was pared by 6 bases and J by 3 bases, with 16 bases of the junction left unmatched. Germline V gene lookup returns CDR1 SGHVS and CDR2 FQNEAQ. The CDR3 is made up of 17 amino acids. The chain's CDR3 is CASSPGGGQGPYYEQYF. CDR3 nucleotides: TGTGCCAGCAGTCCCGGCGGGGGGCAGGGACCCTACTACGAGCAGTACTTC. The full variable domain, rest sourced from reference TRBV7-8 and TRBJ2-7, is GAGVSQSPRYKVAKRGQDVALRCDPISGHVSLFWYQQALGQGPEFLTYFQNEAQLDKSGLPSDRFFAERPEGSVSTLKIQRTQQEDSAVYLCASSPGGGQGPYYEQYFGPGTRLTVT.

The J gene is TRBJ1-1, the V gene TRBV21-1. TRBV21-1 is recorded as a pseudogene. CDR3 length: 16 amino acids. The CDR3 here is CASSMPIATIRTEAFF. The CDR3 DNA reads as TGTGCCAGCAGTATGCCCATAGCTACAATTCGCACTGAAGCTTTCTTT.

This clone was seen a handful of times. Other DNA sequences in this specimen translate into the identical CDR3. The rearrangement joins TRBV11-2 to TRBJ1-6; maybe TRBD1 (5 bases). The germline V gene encodes CDR1 SGHAT and CDR2 FQNNGV. The germline V and J ends were trimmed by 0 bases and 8 bases, with 5 bases remaining between them. The CDR3 spans 13 residues. The CDR3 loop reads CASSLEGDSPLHF. The CDR3, as DNA: TGTGCCAGCAGCTTAGAAGGGGATTCACCCCTCCACTTT.

This clone was counted a few times. CDR3 sequence: CASSVGQGGTGELFF. In DNA form, the CDR3 reads TGTGCCAGCAGCGTAGGCCAGGGAGGCACCGGGGAGCTGTTTTTT. The chain couples TRBV9 to TRBJ2-2; perhaps TRBD2 as D (6 bases). The germline V gene encodes CDR1 SGDLS and CDR2 YYNGEE. The CDR3 loop spans 15 amino acids. The ends were cut back, 0 bases at V and 4 bases at J, with 10 bases in the middle. The full variable domain, its missing parts supplied by reference TRBV9 and TRBJ2-2, is DSGVTQTPKHLITATGQRVTLRCSPRSGDLSVYWYQQSLDQGLQFLIQYYNGEERAKGNILERFSAQQFPDLHSELNLSSLELGDSALYFCASSVGQGGTGELFFGEGSRLTVL.

This clone occurred once. The chain couples TRBV4-3 to TRBJ2-3; perhaps D is TRBD1 or TRBD2 (6 bases each). CDR3 size: 14 residues. CDR1 and CDR2 (germline): LGHNA, YSLEER. Deletions cut 0 bases from V and 7 bases from J, with 11 bases between. CDR3 sequence: CASSQERGAYTQYF. Written as DNA, the CDR3 is TGCGCCAGCAGCCAAGAAAGGGGGGCCTATACGCAGTATTTT.